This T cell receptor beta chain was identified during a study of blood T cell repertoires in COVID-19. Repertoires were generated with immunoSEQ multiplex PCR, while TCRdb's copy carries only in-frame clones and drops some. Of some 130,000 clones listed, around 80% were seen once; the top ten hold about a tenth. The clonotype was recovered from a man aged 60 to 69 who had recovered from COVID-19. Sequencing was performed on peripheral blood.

CDR3 sequence reads: CASSWDRRQDIQYF. The DNA for the CDR3 is TGTGCCAGCAGTTGGGACAGGAGGCAAGACATTCAGTACTTC. V and J are TRBV28 and TRBJ2-4, with 8 bases fitting TRBD1. Per germline, CDR1 MDHEN and CDR2 SYDVKM. Trimming took 4 bases from V and 8 from J; bases not matched to a gene: 7. The CDR3 has 14 amino acids.